The T cell receptor beta chain under discussion was sequenced for a study of Ad26.COV2.S vaccination and SARS-CoV-2 variants. Profiling relied on immunoSEQ multiplex PCR, and the TCRdb table lists in-frame clones only, not all of them. Altogether some 330,000 clones are present, 90% being singletons, with the ten largest covering 4.5% to 5.5%. Treatment in this sample: 15 to 20 received Ad26.COV2.S at low or high dose, single or two shots; several received placebo; per-sample allocation not given. Day 63 following the first vaccine or placebo injection was when the samples were taken. The CDR3 has 15 residues. V trimming: 4 bases; J trimming: 5 bases; junction bases outside the gene matches: 9. Germline V lookup: CDR1 PRHDT, CDR2 FYEKMQ (reference sequence).

The chain is built from TRBV13 and TRBJ2-7, with 9 bases identical to TRBD2. This TCR was recovered from a person aged 18-65 years who received the Ad26.COV2.S COVID-19 vaccine or a placebo. This specimen was peripheral blood, taken in a trial of Ad26.COV2.S vaccine versus placebo. In DNA form, the CDR3 reads TGTGCCAGCAGCTATCTCGGCGGGGGGGCGGACGAGCAGTACTTC. Its translation: CASSYLGGGADEQYF.